The present T cell receptor (beta chain) was sequenced within a study of identical twins. The study, taken as a whole, reports: Because invariant MAIT and iNKT cells could be present, zero-insertion analyses could be partly confounded. Models predicted less out-of-frame TCR alpha sharing in monozygotic twins than was found.

The V gene's germline CDR1 is MGHRA and CDR2 YSYEKL. This CDR3 spans 15 amino acids. Healthy Caucasians alone served as donors. This clonotype was detected only a few times. Its antigen remains unknown. TCRdb reprocessed the 5' RACE reads via MiXCR and lists one record per CDR3 protein. The sample includes some 1,700,000 distinct CDR3 sequences, around 29% of them seen just once. The specimen sequenced was cord blood. This receptor was taken from a newborn girl in good health. The chain couples TRBV4-1 to TRBJ2-4, with 12 bases matching TRBD2. The J call may not be correct, given that the DNA end is closer to TRBJ2-7. CDR3 DNA sequence: TGCGCCAGCAGCCGAGGACTAGCGGGGATTTACGAGCAGTACTTC. Encoded protein: CASSRGLAGIYEQYF.